The clone carrying this T cell receptor (beta chain) was found once. Measured with immunoSEQ multiplex PCR; TCRdb has only the in-frame clones, and not every one. The data contain just over 650,000 clones, about 87% of them seen just once; the ten biggest clones take up about 0.24%. The data stem from a study of blood T cell repertoires in COVID-19. Study in general: PBMCs, B-cell-depleted T cells, or T cells provided the cDNA or gDNA that made up the material.

This CDR3 comprises 16 residues. Germline V gene sequence: CDR1 LNHDA, CDR2 SQIVND (reference sequence). V trimming: 1 base; J trimming: 6 bases; junction bases outside the gene matches: 7. This chain connects TRBV19 to TRBJ2-1; 9 positions agree with TRBD2. The sequenced sample consisted of peripheral blood. The sequence was obtained from a young woman with acute or convalescent COVID-19. CDR3 coding DNA: TGTGCCAGTAGTATAGTGAGTAGCGGGGGCCGCAATGAGCAGTTCTTC. This gives the protein CASSIVSSGGRNEQFF.